The clone carrying this T cell receptor (beta chain) was recorded many times. Antigen unknown. The sample comes from a study of identical twins. Study findings and constraints: Carriage of fewer insertions was seen in abundant cord blood beta clonotypes, whereas memory repertoires showed none.

TCRdb reprocessed the 5' RACE reads with MiXCR, giving one entry per CDR3 protein. This sample has hundreds of thousands of distinct CDR3 sequences, with just over 7% found just once. Trimming cost V 1 base and J 5 bases, with 9 bases left between them. This CDR3 is built from 14 residues. Germline CDR1 reads SGHVS; CDR2 reads FQNEAQ. These data were likewise used in another study, on yellow fever vaccine responses in identical twins.

Sequenced input: PBMCs. The clonotype was recovered from a young woman in good health. The rearrangement uses TRBV7-8 and TRBJ2-4; D remains unclear. CDR3: CASSLGGAQNIQYF. CDR3 coding DNA: TGTGCCAGCAGCTTAGGGGGTGCCCAAAACATTCAGTACTTC.